The T cell receptor beta chain under discussion was sequenced for a study of blood T cell repertoires in COVID-19. Study information: The United States, Italy and Spain provided the acute and convalescent COVID-19 samples. The analysed material was cDNA or gDNA that came from T cells, B-cell-depleted T cells, or PBMCs.

In the authors' methods: Amplification from reference gene primers served as the basis for estimated nucleated cell counts. Using immunoSEQ multiplex PCR, the repertoire was profiled, and TCRdb retains in-frame clones only, with some absent. V, J and clone size derive from that table, while D and trimming were established from the DNA sequence. The sample records about 400,000 clones, about 89% being singletons. A single count supports this clone. Losses at the gene ends were 5 bases for V and 5 bases for J; bases not matched to a gene: 3. Germline loops: CDR1 SGHTA, CDR2 FQGTGA. The CDR3 loop spans 13 amino acids.

The sequenced sample consisted of peripheral blood. The TCR originated in a woman between 25 and 40 years old with acute or convalescent COVID-19. V usage is TRBV7-3 and J usage is TRBJ2-1, with 7 bases fitting TRBD1. CDR3 sequence: CASSEGTDNEQFF. The CDR3 nucleotides are TGTGCCAGCAGCGAAGGGACAGACAATGAGCAGTTCTTC.